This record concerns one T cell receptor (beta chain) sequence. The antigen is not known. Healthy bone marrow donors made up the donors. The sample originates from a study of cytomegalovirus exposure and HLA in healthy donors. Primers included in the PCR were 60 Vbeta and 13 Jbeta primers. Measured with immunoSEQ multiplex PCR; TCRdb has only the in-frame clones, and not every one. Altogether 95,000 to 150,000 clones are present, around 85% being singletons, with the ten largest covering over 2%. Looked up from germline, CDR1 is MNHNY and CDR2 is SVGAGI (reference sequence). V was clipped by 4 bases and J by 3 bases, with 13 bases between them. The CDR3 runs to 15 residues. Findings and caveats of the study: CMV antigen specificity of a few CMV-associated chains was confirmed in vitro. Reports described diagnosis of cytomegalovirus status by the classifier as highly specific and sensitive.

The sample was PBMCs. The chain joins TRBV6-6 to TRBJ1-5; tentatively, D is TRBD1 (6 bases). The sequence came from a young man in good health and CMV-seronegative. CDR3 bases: TGTGCCAGCAGTTCCGGACAGCGGCTCAATCAGCCCCAGCATTTT. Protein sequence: CASSSGQRLNQPQHF.